The 8 T cell receptor beta chains given below trace back to one sample, sequenced in a study of identical twins (TCRdb year 2016). The library came from 5' RACE. Data came from an Illumina HiSeq 2000. TCRdb reprocessing: public reads trimmed at Q25 with fastp, clones called with MiXCR, in-frame beta chains kept. Each entry is one CDR3 protein sequence, shown with its most common DNA and genes. The sample table lists more than 650,000 distinct CDR3 sequences, around 6.1% of them with a count of one. 1.5% to 2% of the sample is taken by the ten largest. The sample taken for sequencing was naive T cells sorted from blood. Reading the label with the study, this specimen's cell subset or site is: cells isolated with a human naive T-cell isolation kit. These receptors were taken from a young man in good health.

The J gene is TRBJ2-2, the V gene TRBV2, with 7 bases lining up with TRBD1. The germline V gene encodes CDR1 SNHLY and CDR2 FYNNEI. CDR3 size: 16 residues. V was pared by 5 bases and J by 0 bases, with 6 bases of the junction left unmatched. This chain's CDR3 is CASSRQGATNTGELFF. The CDR3, as DNA: TGTGCCAGCAGTAGACAGGGAGCTACGAACACCGGGGAGCTGTTTTTT. Full variable domain (outside the CDR3, taken from reference TRBV2 and TRBJ2-2): EPEVTQTPSHQVTQMGQEVILRCVPISNHLYFYWYRQILGQKVEFLVSFYNNEISEKSEIFDDQFSVERPDGSNFTLKIRSTKLEDSAMYFCASSRQGATNTGELFFGEGSRLTVL.

This clonotype was detected ten times or more. The chain couples TRBV20-1 to TRBJ2-1; the D gene is possibly TRBD1 (6 bases). Germline V lookup: CDR1 DFQATT, CDR2 SNEGSKA (reference sequence). The CDR3 has 13 amino acids. The V and J ends lost 7 bases and 2 bases respectively, with 12 bases between them. CDR3 residues: CSEQGPTYNEQFF. The CDR3 region has the DNA TGCAGTGAACAGGGACCGACCTACAATGAGCAGTTCTTC.

This clonotype was counted at least ten times. CDR3: CASSQDSGGLYEQYF. Here the CDR3 DNA reads TGTGCCAGCAGCCAAGATTCGGGGGGGCTCTACGAGCAGTACTTC. The chain carries TRBV4-2 and TRBJ2-7; 8 bases match TRBD2. The CDR3 covers 15 residues. The V gene end was trimmed by 0 bases and the J gene end by 3 bases; junction bases not matched to a gene: 4. Germline V gives CDR1 LGHNA, CDR2 YNFKEQ.

The rearrangement uses TRBV28 and TRBJ2-3, with D unclear. This CDR3 contains 15 residues. The V end lost 4 bases, the J end lost 2 bases, and 13 bases lay between the germline ends. CDR1 is MDHEN, CDR2 SYDVKM, per germline. CDR3: CASSWGENPTDTQYF. DNA for the CDR3: TGTGCCAGCAGTTGGGGTGAAAATCCCACAGATACGCAGTATTTT. The whole variable domain, remainder taken from reference TRBV28 and TRBJ2-3, is DVKVTQSSRYLVKRTGEKVFLECVQDMDHENMFWYRQDPGLGLRLIYFSYDVKMKEKGDIPEGYSVSREKKERFSLILESASTNQTSMYLCASSWGENPTDTQYFGPGTRLTVL.

The CDR3, as DNA: TGTGCCAGCAGCCAAGATCCCACAGACGAGACCCAGTACTTC. Encoded protein: CASSQDPTDETQYF. The V call is TRBV3-1, the J call TRBJ2-5; D ambiguous. There are 14 residues in the CDR3. Trimming took 0 bases from V and 5 from J, leaving 10 bases between them. The V gene's germline CDR1 is LGHDT and CDR2 YNNKEL (reference sequence).

This clonotype came up many times. The chain has TRBV10-3 and TRBJ2-3; D might be TRBD2 (5 bases). The CDR3 consists of 16 residues. Germline V gene lookup returns CDR1 ENHRY and CDR2 SYGVKD. V dropped 10 bases and J dropped 2 bases, with 22 bases sitting between them. CDR3 sequence: CATGISRPASTDTQYF. The DNA for the CDR3 is TGTGCCACCGGGATTAGTCGGCCCGCTTCCACAGATACGCAGTATTTT.

This clonotype was seen at least ten times. The chain employs TRBV15 and TRBJ2-1; D might be TRBD2 (5 bases). The ends were cut back, 4 bases at V and 7 bases at J, with 11 bases in the middle. The length of the CDR3 is 13 residues. The germline gives CDR1 LNHNV, CDR2 YYDKDF (reference sequence). The CDR3 loop reads CATSTSRLNEQFF. Written as DNA, the CDR3 is TGTGCCACCAGCACTAGCAGATTGAATGAGCAGTTCTTC.

This chain uses TRBV27 with TRBJ2-7, with 14 bases fitting TRBD2. The V segment lost 5 bases and the J segment 0 bases; nucleotides outside the gene matches: 3. The CDR3 runs 16 residues. Germline V gives CDR1 MNHEY, CDR2 SMNVEV (reference sequence). The CDR3, as DNA: TGTGCCAGCAGTACCGGGACTAGCGGGAGCTCCTACGAGCAGTACTTC. Its translation is CASSTGTSGSSYEQYF.